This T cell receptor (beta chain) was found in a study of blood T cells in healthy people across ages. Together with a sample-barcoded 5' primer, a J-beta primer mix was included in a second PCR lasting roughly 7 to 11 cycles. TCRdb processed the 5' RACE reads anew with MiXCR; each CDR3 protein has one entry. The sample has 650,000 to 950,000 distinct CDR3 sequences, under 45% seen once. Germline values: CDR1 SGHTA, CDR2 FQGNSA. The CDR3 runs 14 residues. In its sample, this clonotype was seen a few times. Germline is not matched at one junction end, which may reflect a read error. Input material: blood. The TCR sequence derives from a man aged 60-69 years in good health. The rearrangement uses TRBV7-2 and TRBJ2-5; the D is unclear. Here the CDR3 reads CASSLVYSQESQYF. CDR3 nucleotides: TGTGCCAGCAGCTTAGTATACAGCCAAGAGAGCCAGTACTTC.